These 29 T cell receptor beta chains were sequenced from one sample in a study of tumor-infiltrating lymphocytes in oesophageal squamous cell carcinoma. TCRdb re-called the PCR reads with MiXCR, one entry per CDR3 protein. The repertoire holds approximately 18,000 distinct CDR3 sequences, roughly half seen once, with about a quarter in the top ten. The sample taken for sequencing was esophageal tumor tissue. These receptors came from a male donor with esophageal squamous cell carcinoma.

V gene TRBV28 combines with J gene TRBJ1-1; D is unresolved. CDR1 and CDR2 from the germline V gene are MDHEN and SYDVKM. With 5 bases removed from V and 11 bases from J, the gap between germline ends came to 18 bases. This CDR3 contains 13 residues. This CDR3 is CASSPWASLEAFF. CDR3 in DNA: TGTGCCAGCAGTCCCTGGGCCTCCCTCGAGGCTTTCTTT.

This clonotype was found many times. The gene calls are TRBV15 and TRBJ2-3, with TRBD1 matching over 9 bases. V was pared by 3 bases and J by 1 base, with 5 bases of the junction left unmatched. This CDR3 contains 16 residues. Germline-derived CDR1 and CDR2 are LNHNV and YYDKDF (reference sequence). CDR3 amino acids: CATSSLQGAGTDTQYF. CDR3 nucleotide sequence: TGTGCCACCAGCAGCCTACAGGGGGCCGGCACAGATACGCAGTATTTT. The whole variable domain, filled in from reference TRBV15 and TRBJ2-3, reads DAMVIQNPRYQVTQFGKPVTLSCSQTLNHNVMYWYQQKSSQAPKLLFHYYDKDFNNEADTPDNFQSRRPNTSFCFLDIRSPGLGDTAMYLCATSSLQGAGTDTQYFGPGTRLTVL.

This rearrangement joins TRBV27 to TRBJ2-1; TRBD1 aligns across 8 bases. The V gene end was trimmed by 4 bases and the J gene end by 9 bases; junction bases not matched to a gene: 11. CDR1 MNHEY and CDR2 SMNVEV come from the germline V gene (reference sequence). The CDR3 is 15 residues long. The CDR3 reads CASSSILQGASEQFF. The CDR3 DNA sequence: TGTGCCAGCAGTTCGATACTCCAGGGGGCGAGTGAGCAGTTCTTC.

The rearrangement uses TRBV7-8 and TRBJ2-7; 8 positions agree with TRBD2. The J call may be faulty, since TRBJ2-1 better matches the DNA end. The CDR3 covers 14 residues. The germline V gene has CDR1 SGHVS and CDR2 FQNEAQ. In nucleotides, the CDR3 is TGTGCCAGCAGCGCCGGGACTAGTGTAAATGAGCAGTTCTTC. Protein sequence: CASSAGTSVNEQFF.

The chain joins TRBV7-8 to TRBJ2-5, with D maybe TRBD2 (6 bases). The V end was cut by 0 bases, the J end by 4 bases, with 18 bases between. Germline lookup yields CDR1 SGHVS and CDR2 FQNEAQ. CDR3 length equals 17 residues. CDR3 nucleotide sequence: TGTGCCAGCAGCTTAGCGGTGGACCCCGGAGGGGTAGAGACCCAGTACTTC. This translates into CASSLAVDPGGVETQYF.

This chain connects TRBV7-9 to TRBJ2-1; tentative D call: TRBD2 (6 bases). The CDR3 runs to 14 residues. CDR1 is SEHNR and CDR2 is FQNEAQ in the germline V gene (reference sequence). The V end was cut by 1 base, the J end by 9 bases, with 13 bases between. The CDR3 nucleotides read TGTGCCAGCAGCTTAGATTTATGGGACTCTGAGCAGTTCTTC. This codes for CASSLDLWDSEQFF.

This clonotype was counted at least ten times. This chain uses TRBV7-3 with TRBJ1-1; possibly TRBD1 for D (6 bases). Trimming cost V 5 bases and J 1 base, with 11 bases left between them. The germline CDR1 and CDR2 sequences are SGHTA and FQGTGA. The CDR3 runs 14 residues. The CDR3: CASSAQGRNTEAFF. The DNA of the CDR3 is TGTGCCAGCAGCGCCCAGGGGAGGAACACTGAAGCTTTCTTT. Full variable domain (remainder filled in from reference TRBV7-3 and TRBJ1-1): GAGVSQTPSNKVTEKGKYVELRCDPISGHTALYWYRQSLGQGPEFLIYFQGTGAADDSGLPNDRFFAVRPEGSVSTLKIQRTERGDSAVYLCASSAQGRNTEAFFGQGTRLTVV.

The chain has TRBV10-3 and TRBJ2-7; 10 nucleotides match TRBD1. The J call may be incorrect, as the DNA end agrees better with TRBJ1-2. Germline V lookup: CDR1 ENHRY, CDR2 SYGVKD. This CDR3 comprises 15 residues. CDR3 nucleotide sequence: TGTGCCATCAGTGAGGCCGACAGGGGGCAAATTGGCTACACCTTC. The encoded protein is CAISEADRGQIGYTF.

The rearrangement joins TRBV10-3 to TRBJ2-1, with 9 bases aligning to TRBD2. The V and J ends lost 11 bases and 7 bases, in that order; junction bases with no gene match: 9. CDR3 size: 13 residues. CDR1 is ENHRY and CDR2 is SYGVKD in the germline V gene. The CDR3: CAQASGEGNEQFF. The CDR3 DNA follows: TGTGCCCAGGCTAGCGGGGAAGGGAATGAGCAGTTCTTC.

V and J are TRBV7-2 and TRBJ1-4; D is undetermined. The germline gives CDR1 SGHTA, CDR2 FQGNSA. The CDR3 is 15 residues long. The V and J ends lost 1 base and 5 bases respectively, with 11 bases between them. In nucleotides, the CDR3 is TGTGCCAGCAGCTTAGGTCGGGATCTGAATGAAAAACTGTTTTTT. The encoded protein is CASSLGRDLNEKLFF.

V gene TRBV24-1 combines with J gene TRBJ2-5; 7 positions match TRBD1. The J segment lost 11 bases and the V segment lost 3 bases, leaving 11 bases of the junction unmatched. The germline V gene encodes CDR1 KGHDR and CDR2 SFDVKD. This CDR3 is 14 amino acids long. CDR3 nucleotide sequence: TGTGCCACCAGTGATGGGACAGCCTACAATGAGCAGTACTTC. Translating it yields CATSDGTAYNEQYF.

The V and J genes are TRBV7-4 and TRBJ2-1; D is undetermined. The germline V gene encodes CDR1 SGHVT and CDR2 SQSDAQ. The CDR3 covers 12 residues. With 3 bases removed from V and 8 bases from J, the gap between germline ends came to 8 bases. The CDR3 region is CASSLAEDEQFF. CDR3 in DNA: TGTGCCAGCAGCTTGGCGGAAGATGAGCAGTTCTTC.

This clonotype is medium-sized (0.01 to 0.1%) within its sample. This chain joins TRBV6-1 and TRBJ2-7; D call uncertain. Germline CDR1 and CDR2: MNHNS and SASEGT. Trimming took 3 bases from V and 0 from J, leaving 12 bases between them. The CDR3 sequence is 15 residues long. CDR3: CASSDLWGSSYEQYF. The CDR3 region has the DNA TGTGCCAGCAGTGACTTATGGGGTTCCTCCTACGAGCAGTACTTC.

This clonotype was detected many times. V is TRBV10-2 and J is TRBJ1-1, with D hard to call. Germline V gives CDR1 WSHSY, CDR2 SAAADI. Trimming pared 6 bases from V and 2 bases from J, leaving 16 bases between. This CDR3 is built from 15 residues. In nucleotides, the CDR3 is TGCGCCAGCAGCGATGACGACGGGAGAAACACTGAAGCTTTCTTT. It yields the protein CASSDDDGRNTEAFF.

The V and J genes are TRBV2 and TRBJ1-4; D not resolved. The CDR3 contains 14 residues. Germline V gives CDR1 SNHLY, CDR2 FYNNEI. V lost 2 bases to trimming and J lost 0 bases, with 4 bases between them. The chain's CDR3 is CASSEWATNEKLFF. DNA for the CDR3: TGTGCCAGCAGTGAATGGGCAACTAATGAAAAACTGTTTTTT.

In DNA, the CDR3 is TGTGCCAGCAGCCAAGCACTAGCGGGAGGGGAAGAGACCCAGTACTTC. Protein: CASSQALAGGEETQYF. This rearrangement joins TRBV11-2 to TRBJ2-7; 13 bases match TRBD2. The J call may be mistaken, given a closer DNA end match to TRBJ2-5. The CDR3 is 16 residues long. Germline V gene sequence: CDR1 SGHAT, CDR2 FQNNGV.

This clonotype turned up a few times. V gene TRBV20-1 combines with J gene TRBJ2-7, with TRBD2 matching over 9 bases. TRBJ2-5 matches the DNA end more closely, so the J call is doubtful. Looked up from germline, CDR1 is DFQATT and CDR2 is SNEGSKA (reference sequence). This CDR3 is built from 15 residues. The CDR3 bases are TGCAGTTCGATCCCGACTAGCGGCTTCCAAGAGACCCAGTACTTC. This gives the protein CSSIPTSGFQETQYF.

The CDR3 here is CASSIQWGGVQPQHF. The CDR3 DNA reads TGTGCCAGTAGTATCCAGTGGGGGGGCGTTCAGCCCCAGCATTTT. The V call is TRBV19, the J call TRBJ1-5, with D possibly TRBD1 on 6 matching bases. The CDR3 contains 15 residues. The germline V and J ends were trimmed by 3 bases and 6 bases, with 15 bases remaining between them. Per germline, CDR1 LNHDA and CDR2 SQIVND (reference sequence).

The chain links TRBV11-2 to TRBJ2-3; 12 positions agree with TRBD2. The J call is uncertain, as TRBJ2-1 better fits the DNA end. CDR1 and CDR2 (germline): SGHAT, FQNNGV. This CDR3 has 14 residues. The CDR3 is CASTGTSGFNEQFF. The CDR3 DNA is TGTGCCAGCACCGGGACTAGCGGGTTCAATGAGCAGTTCTTC.

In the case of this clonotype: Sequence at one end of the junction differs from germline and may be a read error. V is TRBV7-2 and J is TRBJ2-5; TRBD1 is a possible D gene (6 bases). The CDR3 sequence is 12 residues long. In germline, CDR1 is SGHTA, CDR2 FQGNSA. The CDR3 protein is CASSSAGARVDF. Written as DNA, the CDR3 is TGTGCCAGCAGTTCGGCAGGGGCCCGCGTGGACTTC.

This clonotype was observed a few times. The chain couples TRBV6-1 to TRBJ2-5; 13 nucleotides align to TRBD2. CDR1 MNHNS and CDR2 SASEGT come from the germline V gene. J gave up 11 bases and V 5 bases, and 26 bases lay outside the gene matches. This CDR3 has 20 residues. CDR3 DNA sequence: TGTGCCAGCAGTTACCTTGGGACTAGCGGGATAGTTCGCTCCTACAATGAGCAGTACTTC. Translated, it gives CASSYLGTSGIVRSYNEQYF.

Here the CDR3 reads CASSLIGTRNSQYF. The CDR3 coding sequence is TGTGCCAGCAGCTTAATCGGGACTAGAAATTCGCAGTATTTT. The rearrangement links TRBV7-2 to TRBJ2-7, with 8 bases matching TRBD2. TRBJ2-3 explains the end of the DNA better; the J call may be wrong. Germline lookup yields CDR1 SGHTA and CDR2 FQGNSA. The CDR3 runs to 14 residues.

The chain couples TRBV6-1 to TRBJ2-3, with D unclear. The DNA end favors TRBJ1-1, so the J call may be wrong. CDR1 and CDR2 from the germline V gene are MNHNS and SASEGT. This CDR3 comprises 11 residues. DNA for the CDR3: TGTGCCAGCAGTGAAAGGGCTGAAGCTTTCTTT. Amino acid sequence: CASSERAEAFF.

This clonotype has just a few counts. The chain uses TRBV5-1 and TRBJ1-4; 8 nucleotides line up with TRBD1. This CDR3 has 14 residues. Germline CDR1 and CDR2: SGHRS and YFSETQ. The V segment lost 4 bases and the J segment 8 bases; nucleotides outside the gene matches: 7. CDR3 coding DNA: TGCGCCAGCAGCCGGACAGGGTTTGGCGAAAAACTGTTTTTT. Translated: CASSRTGFGEKLFF.

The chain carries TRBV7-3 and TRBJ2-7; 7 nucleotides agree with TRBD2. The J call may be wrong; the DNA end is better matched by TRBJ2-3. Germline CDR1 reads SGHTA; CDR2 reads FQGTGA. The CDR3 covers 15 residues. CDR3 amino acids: CASSIGLGSSDTQYF. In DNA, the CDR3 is TGTGCCAGCAGCATCGGACTAGGGTCCTCAGATACGCAGTATTTT.

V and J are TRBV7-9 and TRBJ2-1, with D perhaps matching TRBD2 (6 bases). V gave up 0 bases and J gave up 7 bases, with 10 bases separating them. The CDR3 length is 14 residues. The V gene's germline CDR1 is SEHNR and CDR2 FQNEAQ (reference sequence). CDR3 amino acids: CASSLAGGRNEQFF. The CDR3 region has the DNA TGTGCCAGCAGCTTAGCCGGGGGTCGTAATGAGCAGTTCTTC.

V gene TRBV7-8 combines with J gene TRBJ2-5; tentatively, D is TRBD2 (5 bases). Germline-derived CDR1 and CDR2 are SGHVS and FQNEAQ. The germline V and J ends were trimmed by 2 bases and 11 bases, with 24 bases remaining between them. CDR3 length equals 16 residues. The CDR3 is CASSLKRLVTNNEQYF. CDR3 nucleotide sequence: TGTGCCAGCAGCTTAAAAAGGCTAGTGACTAACAATGAGCAGTACTTC.

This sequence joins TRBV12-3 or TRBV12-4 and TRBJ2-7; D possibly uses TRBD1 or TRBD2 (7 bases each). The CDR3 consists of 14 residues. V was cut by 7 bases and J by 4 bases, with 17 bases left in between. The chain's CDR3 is CASTEAGQLYEQYF. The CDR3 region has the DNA TGTGCCAGCACCGAAGCGGGACAGTTGTACGAGCAGTACTTC.

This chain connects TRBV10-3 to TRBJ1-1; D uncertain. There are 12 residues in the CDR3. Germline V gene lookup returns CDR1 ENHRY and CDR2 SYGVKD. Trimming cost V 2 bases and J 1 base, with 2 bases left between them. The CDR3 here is CAISEQNTEAFF. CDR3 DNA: TGTGCCATCAGTGAGCAGAACACTGAAGCTTTCTTT.